This passage covers 20 T cell receptor beta chains from one sample sequenced in a study of T cell responses to AZD1222 COVID-19 vaccine. Measured with immunoSEQ multiplex PCR; TCRdb has only the in-frame clones, and not every one. The sample carries around 130,000 clones, about nine tenths recorded once. Here the sequenced sample was peripheral blood, taken 28 days after the second AZD1222 dose. Every receptor here comes from an adult who received the AZD1222 COVID-19 vaccine.

J is TRBJ1-1 and V is TRBV9; TRBD1 might be the D (5 bases). V dropped 4 bases and J dropped 1 base, with 14 bases sitting between them. The CDR3 loop spans 15 amino acids. CDR1 SGDLS and CDR2 YYNGEE come from the germline V gene. The CDR3 DNA reads as TGTGCCAGCAGCCTTAAGGCAGGGTGGAACACTGAAGCTTTCTTT. It specifies CASSLKAGWNTEAFF.

The chain uses TRBV19 and TRBJ1-5; 10 bases map to TRBD1. Germline trimming cut 7 bases from V and 6 bases from J; bases unmatched to any gene: 9. This CDR3 is built from 15 residues. Germline assignment: CDR1 LNHDA and CDR2 SQIVND (reference sequence). In DNA form, the CDR3 reads TGTGCCAGTACCGTCGGGACAGGGGCGGCTCAGCCCCAGCATTTT. Translated, it gives CASTVGTGAAQPQHF.

This clone was recorded only once. This chain uses TRBV7-3 with TRBJ2-2; 13 nucleotides agree with TRBD2. The ends lost 3 bases at V and 8 bases at J; junction bases unmatched: 6. The CDR3 totals 16 residues. CDR1 is SGHTA and CDR2 is FQGTGA in the germline V gene. CDR3 in amino acids: CASSFGLAGASGELFF. DNA for the CDR3: TGTGCCAGCAGCTTCGGACTAGCGGGAGCTTCGGGGGAGCTGTTTTTT.

About this clone: One base away lies a much larger clone, so this may be a sequencing read error. The J gene is TRBJ2-6, the V gene TRBV6-6; TRBD1 or TRBD2 may be the D gene (5 bases each). The CDR3 covers 14 residues. From germline, CDR1 is MNHNY and CDR2 SVGAGI (reference sequence). V lost 5 bases to trimming and J lost 0 bases, with 5 bases between them. CDR3 sequence reads: CASSGGSGANVLTF. The CDR3 region has the DNA TGTGCCAGCAGTGGGGGCTCTGGGGCCAACGTCCTGACTTTC.

This chain connects TRBV19 to TRBJ1-5, with 8 nucleotides matching TRBD1. V was pared by 5 bases and J by 11 bases, with 11 bases of the junction left unmatched. Germline assignment: CDR1 LNHDA and CDR2 SQIVND (reference sequence). This CDR3 has 14 amino acids. DNA of the CDR3: TGTGCCAGTAGTCCGAGGACAGGGCAGGGGGCCCAGCATTTT. This sequence encodes CASSPRTGQGAQHF.

J is TRBJ2-7 and V is TRBV28; 9 bases agree with TRBD2. The trim removed 5 bases at V and 0 bases at J, leaving 5 bases unmatched. CDR1 MDHEN and CDR2 SYDVKM come from the germline V gene. The length of the CDR3 is 15 residues. The CDR3 nucleotides are TGTGCCAGCAGTATAGCGGGAGCGCCCTCCTACGAGCAGTACTTC. Translating it yields CASSIAGAPSYEQYF.

The count of this clone is one. V usage is TRBV25-1 and J usage is TRBJ1-5; 7 positions match TRBD1. CDR3 size: 14 residues. Germline V lookup: CDR1 MGHDK, CDR2 SYGVNS. Losses at the gene ends were 5 bases for V and 3 bases for J; bases not matched to a gene: 4. CDR3 sequence reads: CASSLTGNNQPQHF. The CDR3 DNA reads as TGTGCCAGCAGTCTGACAGGGAACAATCAGCCCCAGCATTTT.

The chain has TRBV10-3 and TRBJ2-2, with D possibly matching TRBD2 (6 bases). Trimming shortened V by 0 bases and J by 2 bases, and 16 bases separated the two germline ends. The CDR3 has 18 amino acids. Germline V gives CDR1 ENHRY, CDR2 SYGVKD. DNA for the CDR3: TGTGCCATCAGTGAGTCGGCTTCCGGGACTTTCAACACCGGGGAGCTGTTTTTT. This gives the protein CAISESASGTFNTGELFF.

This sequence joins TRBV20-1 and TRBJ2-1; D is uncertain. V dropped 3 bases and J dropped 10 bases, with 10 bases sitting between them. Germline V gene data show CDR1 as DFQATT and CDR2 as SNEGSKA (reference sequence). This CDR3 comprises 11 residues. CDR3 sequence (DNA): TGCAGTGCTAGTTTCGGGTTCGAGCAGTTCTTC. Translation gives CSASFGFEQFF.

The DNA of the CDR3 is TGTGCCAGTAGTTTGGGACGGGTATCTAATGAAAAACTGTTTTTT. Translating gives CASSLGRVSNEKLFF. The V gene is TRBV19, the J gene TRBJ1-4, with D tentatively TRBD1 (5 bases). The CDR3 has 15 amino acids. In germline, CDR1 is LNHDA, CDR2 SQIVND (reference sequence). The V and J ends lost 5 bases and 3 bases respectively, with 13 bases between them.

The CDR3 coding sequence is TGCAGTGCTAAGGGGAACACTGAAGCTTTCTTT. Translation gives CSAKGNTEAFF. The chain couples TRBV20-1 to TRBJ1-1; D is unresolved. Germline CDR1 reads DFQATT; CDR2 reads SNEGSKA (reference sequence). The CDR3 is 11 residues long. V was shortened by 4 bases and J by 1 base, with 4 bases between the two germline ends.

DNA for the CDR3: TGTGCCAGCAGTGAAAAGGGTATGGGCTATGGCTACACCTTC. It is translated as CASSEKGMGYGYTF. This chain connects TRBV2 to TRBJ1-2, with D unresolved. Trimming shortened V by 2 bases and J by 4 bases, and 11 bases separated the two germline ends. The CDR3 spans 14 residues. In germline, CDR1 is SNHLY, CDR2 FYNNEI.

This clone has more than one count but fewer than ten. The V and J genes are TRBV3-1 (or the pseudogene TRBV3-2) and TRBJ2-7; no reliable D call. Trimming cost V 0 bases and J 0 bases, with 9 bases left between them. This CDR3 comprises 15 residues. Germline CDR1 is LGHDT and CDR2 is YNNKEL (reference sequence). In DNA form, the CDR3 reads TGTGCCAGCAGCCAAGAAACAGCGTACTCCTACGAGCAGTACTTC. Encoded protein: CASSQETAYSYEQYF.

The chain couples TRBV20-1 to TRBJ1-3, with D unresolved. Per germline, CDR1 DFQATT and CDR2 SNEGSKA (reference sequence). This CDR3 has 11 residues. Trimming took 6 bases from V and 4 from J, leaving 7 bases between them. The CDR3 region is CSAWRGNTIYF. The CDR3, as DNA: TGCAGTGCCTGGCGGGGAAACACCATATATTTT.

The chain employs TRBV25-1 and TRBJ1-6; D ambiguous. Trimming removed 1 base from V and 10 bases from J, with 11 bases in between. This CDR3 contains 14 residues. The germline V gene has CDR1 MGHDK and CDR2 SYGVNS. CDR3 region: CASSELGGPSPLHF. As DNA, the CDR3 is TGTGCCAGCAGTGAATTGGGCGGGCCCTCACCCCTCCACTTT.

This clone was observed a single time. J is TRBJ2-2 and V is TRBV6-2 or TRBV6-3, with 9 bases matching TRBD1. The CDR3 has 16 amino acids. Germline V gene sequence: CDR1 MNHEY, CDR2 SVGEGT. V shed 1 base and J 5 bases; nucleotides not matched to a gene: 5. The CDR3 reads CASSYYPGQGTGELFF. In DNA form, the CDR3 reads TGTGCCAGCAGTTACTACCCGGGACAGGGAACCGGGGAGCTGTTTTTT.

The V call is TRBV9, the J call TRBJ2-7, with D possibly TRBD1 on 5 matching bases. CDR3 length: 13 amino acids. In germline, CDR1 is SGDLS, CDR2 YYNGEE. Trimming pared 1 base from V and 5 bases from J, leaving 10 bases between. DNA for the CDR3: TGTGCCAGCAGCGTATCGCCAGGGAACGAGCAGTACTTC. As protein: CASSVSPGNEQYF.

The chain joins TRBV11-2 to TRBJ1-5; D gene unclear. V was pared by 3 bases and J by 5 bases, with 8 bases between. From germline, CDR1 is SGHAT and CDR2 FQNNGV. CDR3 size: 13 residues. CDR3 sequence: CASSLGEYQPQHF. The DNA of the CDR3 is TGTGCCAGCAGCTTGGGCGAGTATCAGCCCCAGCATTTT.

The chain joins TRBV30 to TRBJ2-7; D gene uncertain. The CDR3 has 12 amino acids. V gave up 3 bases and J gave up 1 base, with 7 bases separating them. Germline-derived CDR1 and CDR2 are GTSNPN and SVGIG (reference sequence). The CDR3 coding sequence is TGTGCCTGGAGGGAAGGATCCTACGAGCAGTACTTC. It translates to CAWREGSYEQYF.

The V and J genes are TRBV30 and TRBJ1-1; D remains unclear. The CDR3 runs 11 residues. Germline V gene sequence: CDR1 GTSNPN, CDR2 SVGIG (reference sequence). V was cut by 4 bases and J by 3 bases, with 6 bases left in between. The CDR3: CAWTVDTEAFF. The DNA of the CDR3 is TGTGCCTGGACCGTGGACACTGAAGCTTTCTTT.